These 31 T cell receptor beta chains were sequenced from one sample in a study of CD8 T cells in Susac syndrome. Reverse transcription of about 0.45 to 1 ug RNA was carried out with random hexamers. TCRdb re-analysed the immunoSEQ multiplex PCR reads in MiXCR, keeping a single row per CDR3 protein. The profile shows 180,000 or so distinct CDR3 sequences, around 94% of them singletons. Source material: CD4+ T cells from PBMCs. These receptors originate from a human donor in good health.

The gene calls are TRBV23-1 and TRBJ1-1; D gene ambiguous. TRBV23-1 is an open reading frame whose function is uncertain. V dropped 11 bases and J dropped 2 bases, with 24 bases sitting between them. The CDR3 extends over 16 amino acids. This chain's CDR3 is CAPIPKRREENTEAFF. The DNA of the CDR3 is TGCGCCCCTATTCCCAAGCGGAGAGAGGAAAACACTGAAGCTTTCTTT.

This clonotype was counted only a few times. This chain joins TRBV20-1 and TRBJ1-2, with 11 nucleotides matching TRBD1. V trimming: 4 bases; J trimming: 4 bases; junction bases outside the gene matches: 2. CDR3 length equals 13 residues. Germline V gene lookup returns CDR1 DFQATT and CDR2 SNEGSKA (reference sequence). Written as DNA, the CDR3 is TGCAGTGCTACGGGACAGGGGGGCTATGGCTACACCTTC. Protein product: CSATGQGGYGYTF.

The chain is built from TRBV30 and TRBJ1-6, with 10 bases identical to TRBD1. V shed 4 bases and J 7 bases; nucleotides not matched to a gene: 4. Germline V gene lookup returns CDR1 GTSNPN and CDR2 SVGIG (reference sequence). The CDR3 extends over 14 amino acids. The CDR3, as DNA: TGTGCCTGGACCCGGGACAGGGGAAATTCACCCCTCCACTTT. Its protein product is CAWTRDRGNSPLHF.

The chain employs TRBV20-1 and TRBJ2-2; D not certain. Germline V CDR1 and CDR2: DFQATT, SNEGSKA (reference sequence). V lost 3 bases and J 0 bases, leaving 8 bases between the germline ends. This CDR3 region has 14 residues. The CDR3 loop is CSASPLANTGELFF. The CDR3 nucleotides are TGCAGTGCTAGTCCCCTCGCGAACACCGGGGAGCTGTTTTTT.

Comments on this clonotype: A read error may account for a junction end that differs from germline. The chain is built from TRBV6-2 or TRBV6-3 and TRBJ2-3; tentative D call: TRBD2 (6 bases). The CDR3 runs to 14 residues. Germline CDR1 reads MNHEY; CDR2 reads SVGEGT. The CDR3 sequence is CASIYGGRADTQYF. CDR3 in DNA: TGTGCCAGCATTTACGGGGGAAGAGCAGATACGCAGTATTTT.

V usage is TRBV4-2 and J usage is TRBJ1-1, with 8 bases matching TRBD1. With V trimmed by 0 bases and J by 10 bases, 4 bases remained unmatched. This CDR3 is 13 amino acids long. CDR1 and CDR2 (germline): LGHNA, YNFKEQ. The CDR3 DNA sequence: TGTGCCAGCAGCCAAGAAATACAGGGGGGAGCTTTCTTT. Translation: CASSQEIQGGAFF.

This rearrangement joins TRBV15 to TRBJ2-1; D might be TRBD2 (5 bases). Trimming took off 4 bases at V and 5 bases at J, with 12 bases between the two ends. Germline loops: CDR1 LNHNV, CDR2 YYDKDF (reference sequence). CDR3 size: 14 residues. The CDR3 DNA reads as TGTGCCACCAGCAATGGTGAGAGGGACAATGAGCAGTTCTTC. It translates to CATSNGERDNEQFF. The full variable domain, with the rest looked up from reference TRBV15 and TRBJ2-1, is DAMVIQNPRYQVTQFGKPVTLSCSQTLNHNVMYWYQQKSSQAPKLLFHYYDKDFNNEADTPDNFQSRRPNTSFCFLDIRSPGLGDTAMYLCATSNGERDNEQFFGPGTRLTVL.

V and J are TRBV13 and TRBJ2-5; D is possibly TRBD2 (6 bases). Germline CDR1 is PRHDT and CDR2 is FYEKMQ (reference sequence). CDR3 length equals 16 residues. Trimming removed 3 bases from V and 1 base from J, with 15 bases in between. CDR3 amino acids: CASSFGGLGTQETQYF. CDR3 sequence (DNA): TGTGCCAGCAGCTTCGGAGGGTTAGGGACCCAAGAGACCCAGTACTTC.

This clonotype was seen only once. This chain joins TRBV9 and TRBJ2-3; unclear D gene. The CDR3 sequence is 15 residues long. Germline V CDR1 and CDR2: SGDLS, YYNGEE. V shed 4 bases and J shed 3 bases, with 15 bases lying between them. The CDR3 region is CASSPVGPMTDTQYF. The CDR3 DNA follows: TGTGCCAGCAGCCCAGTTGGACCAATGACAGATACGCAGTATTTT.

The genes are TRBV20-1 and TRBJ2-1; perhaps TRBD1 as D (5 bases). The CDR3 sequence is 14 residues long. Germline CDR1 reads DFQATT; CDR2 reads SNEGSKA (reference sequence). The V and J ends lost 4 bases and 8 bases respectively, with 18 bases between them. The DNA of the CDR3 is TGCAGTGCTAAATCTTTACAGGTGCTACATGAGCAGTTCTTC. Residues: CSAKSLQVLHEQFF.

V is TRBV7-2 and J is TRBJ2-1, with TRBD1 as a possible D gene (6 bases). Trimming took 4 bases from V and 12 from J, leaving 13 bases between them. This CDR3 comprises 12 residues. Germline values: CDR1 SGHTA, CDR2 FQGNSA. In nucleotides, the CDR3 is TGTGCCAGCAGCTCTCCCTTCAGGGGGCAGTTCTTC. Translated, it gives CASSSPFRGQFF.

The rearrangement joins TRBV29-1 to TRBJ2-1; TRBD2 matches 8 bases. Losses at the gene ends were 6 bases for V and 1 base for J; bases not matched to a gene: 8. The CDR3 extends over 15 amino acids. From germline, CDR1 is SQVTM and CDR2 ANQGSEA. This CDR3 is CSVPQGGGSYNEQFF. CDR3 DNA sequence: TGCAGCGTCCCCCAAGGCGGGGGGTCCTACAATGAGCAGTTCTTC.

The V call is TRBV3-1, the J call TRBJ2-1, with TRBD1 matching 7 bases. Germline trimming cut 5 bases from V and 5 bases from J; bases unmatched to any gene: 9. Germline assignment: CDR1 LGHDT and CDR2 YNNKEL (reference sequence). The CDR3 is made up of 15 amino acids. The CDR3 sequence: CASSYWGTAHNEQFF. DNA of the CDR3: TGTGCCAGCAGCTACTGGGGGACAGCACACAATGAGCAGTTCTTC.

The chain couples TRBV6-5 to TRBJ2-4; 8 bases are shared with TRBD1. The V gene's germline CDR1 is MNHEY and CDR2 SVGAGI. J lost 15 bases, V lost 6 bases, and 16 bases had no gene match. There are 14 residues in the CDR3. The CDR3 loop is CASSPGQEPHAPYF. The CDR3 region has the DNA TGTGCCAGCAGCCCGGGACAGGAGCCGCATGCACCGTACTTC.

The J gene is TRBJ2-5, the V gene TRBV12-5; D ambiguous. CDR1 is LGHNT and CDR2 is FRNRAP in the germline V gene. This CDR3 is 11 amino acids long. Trimming removed 4 bases from V and 5 bases from J, with 5 bases in between. CDR3 nucleotide sequence: TGTGCTAGTGGTTCCGGCGAGACCCAGTACTTC. It translates to CASGSGETQYF.

The J gene is TRBJ1-6, the V gene TRBV3-1; 11 bases agree with TRBD1. CDR1 is LGHDT and CDR2 is YNNKEL in the germline V gene (reference sequence). This CDR3 has 17 residues. J was trimmed by 4 bases and V by 4 bases; bases with no gene match: 6. The DNA for the CDR3 is TGTGCCAGCAGCCGAGGACAGGGGGCAAGATATAATTCACCCCTCCACTTT. Translating gives CASSRGQGARYNSPLHF.

The V gene is TRBV6-1, the J gene TRBJ1-6; D not certain. The CDR3 extends over 15 amino acids. V dropped 2 bases and J dropped 10 bases, with 15 bases sitting between them. The germline V gene encodes CDR1 MNHNS and CDR2 SASEGT. The CDR3: CASSEPGVGSSPLHF. The CDR3 DNA reads as TGTGCCAGCAGTGAACCTGGGGTGGGTAGCTCACCCCTCCACTTT.

The CDR3 sequence is CASSPGRAGEETQYF. DNA for the CDR3: TGTGCCAGCTCACCAGGCCGAGCGGGGGAAGAGACCCAGTACTTC. The chain uses TRBV18 and TRBJ2-5, with 8 bases that match TRBD2. Germline V gives CDR1 KGHSH, CDR2 LQKENI. The CDR3 has 15 residues. Germline trimming cut 2 bases from V and 3 bases from J; bases unmatched to any gene: 5. The full variable domain, completed using reference TRBV18 and TRBJ2-5, is NAGVMQNPRHLVRRRGQEARLRCSPMKGHSHVYWYRQLPEEGLKFMVYLQKENIIDESGMPKERFSAEFPKEGPSILRIQQVVRGDSAAYFCASSPGRAGEETQYFGPGTRLLVL.

The chain's CDR3 is CAWSPGSNREWAFF. The CDR3 DNA reads TGTGCCTGGAGTCCAGGGTCCAATCGGGAGTGGGCTTTCTTT. The V call is TRBV30, the J call TRBJ1-1; a weak D match, TRBD1 (5 bases). Trimming removed 2 bases at V and 11 bases at J, with 21 bases between. The CDR3 length is 14 residues. Germline V CDR1 and CDR2: GTSNPN, SVGIG (reference sequence).

J is TRBJ2-1 and V is TRBV6-6, with TRBD2 identical over 10 bases. The CDR3 loop spans 14 amino acids. Germline CDR1 reads MNHNY; CDR2 reads SVGAGI (reference sequence). Losses at the gene ends were 8 bases for V and 5 bases for J; bases not matched to a gene: 6. The CDR3 sequence is CASHETSGHNEQFF. The CDR3 DNA sequence: TGTGCCAGCCACGAGACTAGCGGGCACAATGAGCAGTTCTTC.

The V and J genes are TRBV24-1 and TRBJ2-1; D is undetermined. Germline V gives CDR1 KGHDR, CDR2 SFDVKD. V lost 3 bases and J lost 5, with 10 bases in between. This CDR3 contains 14 residues. The CDR3 spells CATSDPDTNNEQFF. The DNA for the CDR3 is TGTGCCACCAGTGATCCCGACACGAACAATGAGCAGTTCTTC.

This chain connects TRBV10-3 to TRBJ2-3; 10 nucleotides line up with TRBD2. The CDR3 is 15 residues long. V lost 10 bases and J lost 2; bases outside the gene matches: 9. Germline CDR1 is ENHRY and CDR2 is SYGVKD. The CDR3 DNA follows: TGTGCCACGGAGGCTAGCGGGGGTCTCACAGATACGCAGTATTTT. Translated: CATEASGGLTDTQYF.

The V call is TRBV6-5, the J call TRBJ1-1, with D perhaps TRBD1 (6 bases). Germline V CDR1 and CDR2: MNHEY, SVGAGI. This CDR3 is 14 amino acids long. V was shortened by 7 bases and J by 4 bases, with 16 bases between the two germline ends. CDR3 coding DNA: TGTGCCAGCACCACCTTAGGCAGGGGCACTGAAGCTTTCTTT. This translates into CASTTLGRGTEAFF.

The chain joins TRBV3-1 to TRBJ2-3; 7 bases are shared with TRBD1. After removal of 2 bases from V and 9 bases from J, the junction contained 2 bases not matched to a gene. Germline CDR1 LGHDT, CDR2 YNNKEL (reference sequence). The CDR3 covers 12 residues. The CDR3, as DNA: TGTGCCAGCAGCCAAACGGACAGGACGCAGTATTTT. Translated: CASSQTDRTQYF.

This chain connects TRBV7-9 to TRBJ1-5; no definite D call. The V end was cut by 5 bases, the J end by 6 bases, with 8 bases between. The CDR3 runs to 12 residues. The germline V gene encodes CDR1 SEHNR and CDR2 FQNEAQ (reference sequence). CDR3 nucleotides: TGTGCCAGCAGCCTCGACATTCAGCCCCAGCATTTT. It is translated as CASSLDIQPQHF.

The chain joins TRBV29-1 to TRBJ1-1; D remains unclear. The germline CDR1 and CDR2 sequences are SQVTM and ANQGSEA. This CDR3 region has 13 residues. Trimming took 4 bases from V and 3 from J, leaving 12 bases between them. The CDR3 DNA reads TGCAGCGTTGGGACCCCGGTGGACACTGAAGCTTTCTTT. Its protein product is CSVGTPVDTEAFF.

Only one count was recorded for this clonotype. The chain carries TRBV29-1 and TRBJ2-4, with D possibly being TRBD2 (5 bases). Germline V gives CDR1 SQVTM, CDR2 ANQGSEA. The germline V and J ends were trimmed by 3 bases and 6 bases, with 6 bases remaining between them. The CDR3 sequence is 11 residues long. The CDR3 DNA sequence: TGCAGCGTTGACAGCGGAAACATTCAGTACTTC. Translated, it gives CSVDSGNIQYF.

Here the CDR3 DNA reads TGTGCCAGCAGCGGGAACCCAGCCACGCAGTATTTT. Translation: CASSGNPATQYF. The chain uses TRBV5-4 and TRBJ2-3; D call uncertain. V dropped 4 bases and J dropped 9 bases, with 12 bases sitting between them. The CDR3 spans 12 residues. Germline CDR1 is SGHNT and CDR2 is YYREEE (reference sequence).

This clonotype was seen once. This chain connects TRBV20-1 to TRBJ2-1, with TRBD2 matching 8 bases. CDR1 DFQATT and CDR2 SNEGSKA come from the germline V gene (reference sequence). The junction had 6 bases not matched to a gene; V was cut back by 3 bases and J by 8 bases. This CDR3 contains 13 residues. The CDR3 sequence: CSASPRGGYEQFF. DNA of the CDR3: TGCAGTGCTAGCCCACGCGGGGGGTATGAGCAGTTCTTC.

The chain combines TRBV29-1 with TRBJ2-5, with D perhaps TRBD2 (7 bases). With 6 bases removed from V and 5 bases from J, the gap between germline ends came to 16 bases. The CDR3 is 13 residues long. Germline lookup yields CDR1 SQVTM and CDR2 ANQGSEA. CDR3 DNA: TGCAGCGTCGACTCGGGGGGCCGGGAGACCCAGTACTTC. Translated, it gives CSVDSGGRETQYF.

This chain connects TRBV18 to TRBJ2-1; D is uncertain. Trimming pared 2 bases from V and 4 bases from J, leaving 9 bases between. Germline values: CDR1 KGHSH, CDR2 LQKENI. The CDR3 runs 14 residues. The CDR3 DNA reads TGTGCCAGCTCACCAATGGATCAGTACAATGAGCAGTTCTTC. Protein: CASSPMDQYNEQFF.